This TCR beta chain was sequenced for a study of vaccination effects on CD4 cells after COVID-19. Concerning this clone: Its specificity is not known.

Deletions cut 3 bases from V and 4 bases from J, with 14 bases between. Germline-derived CDR1 and CDR2 are DFQATT and SNEGSKA (reference sequence). The CDR3 is 14 residues long. Assay: immunoSEQ multiplex PCR; the TCRdb copy retains only in-frame clones and omits some. The data contain roughly 25,000 clones, around 78% of them seen just once; the ten biggest clones take up roughly a sixth. Expansion of antigen-specific CD4+ T cells with viral peptide pools was carried out by the ViraFEST assay before sequencing. Investigators separated out CD4+ T cells once approximately 11 days of culture had passed. Confirmation by PCR established that the person had SARS-CoV-2 infection between March and December 2020.

The starting material was CD4+ T cells from PBMCs cultured with HCoV-NL63 spike peptides, obtained before COVID-19 vaccination. This TCR derives from a human donor who had a prior SARS-CoV-2 infection. The chain has TRBV20-1 and TRBJ2-3, with a possible D match to TRBD2 (6 bases). In DNA form, the CDR3 reads TGCAGTGCTAGTCGACTAGATAGTTCAGATACGCAGTATTTT. Protein: CSASRLDSSDTQYF.